The source of this T cell receptor (beta chain) is a study of human T cells and chemical hapten exposure. The study's findings and limits: Expanded TCR sets contained significantly more large CDR3 similarity clusters than controls.

On this clonotype: Its cognate antigen is unknown.

CDR1 is MGHDK and CDR2 is SYGVNS in the germline V gene. Trimming took 3 bases from V and 4 from J, leaving 12 bases between them. The CDR3 runs 15 residues. Source study methods: Sample TCR totals centred on a median of around 92,000, ranging roughly 20,000 to 690,600. Using its own MiXCR run on the RACE reads, TCRdb lists one record per CDR3 protein. TCRdb, rather than the study authors, made the V and J calls. The sample lists nearly 350,000 distinct CDR3 sequences; around 7% were seen once. Indicated time point: patch test 1, 2 weeks after DPC sensitization. Treatment meaning: therapeutic diphenylcyclopropenone sensitization with weekly scalp DPC.

The sequence was obtained from a woman aged 18 to 35 with alopecia areata. Some clones in this sample may be carry-over from other donors' samples. J is TRBJ2-2 and V is TRBV25-1; D is perhaps TRBD1 (6 bases). The sequences come from whole blood, collected in connection with sensitization to the hapten diphenylcyclopropenone (DPC). The CDR3, as DNA: TGTGCCAGCAGTGACAGGGGTCGCGGCACCGGGGAGCTGTTTTTT. Residues: CASSDRGRGTGELFF.